The TCR beta chain described here comes from a study of T-cell reconstitution after alpha-beta-depleted transplantation in children. Study results and caveats: T-cell counts and diversity at one year post-transplant came mainly from newly produced T cells. Some patients owed their high day-60 TCRbeta diversity to surviving recipient T cells and thymic progenitors. Expanded clones from the graft, numbering several hundred, reportedly supplied alpha-beta T cells about two months after transplant.

TCRbeta library construction was performed incorporating unique molecular identifiers. MiXCR, run by TCRdb on the PCR reads, gives a single entry per CDR3 protein. The table lists about 900,000 distinct CDR3 sequences, about 29% of them singletons, with around 30% in the top ten. This clonotype was detected only a few times. Its specificity is unknown. The V gene's germline CDR1 is SGHAT and CDR2 FQNNGV. With V trimmed by 6 bases and J by 5 bases, 10 bases remained unmatched. The CDR3 contains 15 residues. The receptor comes from a boy under two years old who had a stem cell transplant for SCID, so the T cells may come from the graft donor. Sequencing used PBMCs, mostly from graft donor cells, obtained 360 days after TCRalphabeta/CD19-depleted stem cell transplant. This rearrangement joins TRBV11-2 to TRBJ2-1, with 7 bases aligning to TRBD1. The CDR3 region is CASRSPGQLNNEQFF. CDR3 sequence (DNA): TGTGCCAGCAGGTCACCGGGACAGCTAAACAATGAGCAGTTCTTC.